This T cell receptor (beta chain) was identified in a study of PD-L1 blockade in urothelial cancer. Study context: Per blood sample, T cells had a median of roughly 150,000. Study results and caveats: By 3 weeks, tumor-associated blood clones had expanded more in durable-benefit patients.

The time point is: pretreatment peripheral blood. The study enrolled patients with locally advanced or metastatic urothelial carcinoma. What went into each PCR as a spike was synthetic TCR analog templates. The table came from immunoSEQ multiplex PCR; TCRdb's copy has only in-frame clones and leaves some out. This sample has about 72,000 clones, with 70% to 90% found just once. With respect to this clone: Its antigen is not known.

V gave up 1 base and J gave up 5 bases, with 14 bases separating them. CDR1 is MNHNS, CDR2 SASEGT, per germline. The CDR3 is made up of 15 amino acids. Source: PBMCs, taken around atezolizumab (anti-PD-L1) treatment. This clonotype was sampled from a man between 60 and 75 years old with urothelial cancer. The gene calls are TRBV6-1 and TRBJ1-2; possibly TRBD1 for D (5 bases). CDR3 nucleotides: TGTGCCAGCAGTGAAGATGGGGGGTATACTTATGGCTACACCTTC. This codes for CASSEDGGYTYGYTF.